This TCR beta chain was recovered during a study of T cell responses to AZD1222 COVID-19 vaccine. CDR3 length: 15 residues. Sequencing used immunoSEQ multiplex PCR; TCRdb keeps in-frame clones, though not all of them. Among roughly 120,000 clones listed, around nine tenths were seen once. Material: peripheral blood, obtained 28 days after the second AZD1222 dose. This receptor was identified in an adult who received the AZD1222 COVID-19 vaccine. The rearrangement links TRBV21-1 to TRBJ1-1; TRBD1, the table's D call, lacks a check against the DNA. TRBV21-1 is a pseudogene locus. In DNA, the CDR3 is TGTGCCAGCAGCAACAAGCCAGGTAAGAACACTGAAGCTTTCTTT. Its protein product is CASSNKPGKNTEAFF.